A single sample gave rise to the 15 T cell receptor beta chains below, sequenced in a study of blood T cell repertoires in COVID-19. Repertoires were generated with immunoSEQ multiplex PCR, while TCRdb's copy carries only in-frame clones and drops some. The sample has a few hundred thousand clones; 84% are singletons. Source material: PBMCs or T cells enriched from blood (not recorded which). The receptors derive from a man in his thirties or forties with acute COVID-19.

V usage is TRBV5-5 and J usage is TRBJ1-2; 8 nucleotides align to TRBD1. The germline CDR1 and CDR2 sequences are SGHKS and YYEKEE (reference sequence). The CDR3 runs 14 residues. V dropped 1 base and J dropped 10; count of bases not matched to a gene: 9. The CDR3 loop is CASSLYQGAIVYTF. The CDR3 coding sequence is TGTGCCAGCAGCTTGTATCAGGGGGCCATAGTCTACACCTTC.

V usage is TRBV27 and J usage is TRBJ2-1; D unclear. V lost 5 bases, J lost 3 bases, and 11 bases lay in between. In germline, CDR1 is MNHEY, CDR2 SMNVEV (reference sequence). The CDR3 has 14 amino acids. In DNA, the CDR3 is TGTGCCAGCAGTCCCTACGATATCTACAATGAGCAGTTCTTC. Translated: CASSPYDIYNEQFF.

This clone has only one observation. CDR3 amino acids: CASSPGQVGETQYF. CDR3 sequence (DNA): TGTGCCAGCTCACCCGGACAGGTAGGAGAGACCCAGTACTTC. V is TRBV18 and J is TRBJ2-5; 7 bases map to TRBD1. The germline gives CDR1 KGHSH, CDR2 LQKENI. Trimming at V came to 3 bases and at J to 4 bases, leaving 5 bases not matched to a gene. The CDR3 is 14 amino acids.

The sample holds a few counts of this clone. The chain joins TRBV3-1 (or the pseudogene TRBV3-2) to TRBJ2-1, with 8 bases fitting TRBD2. The V gene's germline CDR1 is LGHDT and CDR2 YNNKEL (reference sequence). The CDR3 is 15 amino acids. The V segment lost 4 bases and the J segment 10 bases; nucleotides outside the gene matches: 12. CDR3 DNA sequence: TGTGCCAGCAGCCCCCCGGGACTAGGGCGAGGGGAGCAGTTCTTC. Its translation is CASSPPGLGRGEQFF.

The chain carries TRBV12-5 and TRBJ1-1, with TRBD1 matching 8 bases. Germline values: CDR1 LGHNT, CDR2 FRNRAP. V dropped 5 bases and J dropped 6; count of bases not matched to a gene: 11. This CDR3 region has 15 residues. The CDR3, as DNA: TGTGCTAGTGGTACCCCTCAGGGGGCGGGTGCTGAAGCTTTCTTT. Protein product: CASGTPQGAGAEAFF.

The rearrangement joins TRBV6-5 to TRBJ2-1; TRBD2 matches at 11 bases. This CDR3 is built from 16 residues. The germline gives CDR1 MNHEY, CDR2 SVGAGI. Trimming cost V 4 bases and J 7 bases; bases outside gene matches: 9. The CDR3 protein is CASSSLAGGPGNEQFF. CDR3 bases: TGTGCCAGCAGTTCCTTAGCGGGAGGGCCGGGAAATGAGCAGTTCTTC.

The chain recombines TRBV24-1 with TRBJ1-2, with D unclear. Trimming took 1 base from V and 6 from J, leaving 14 bases between them. Germline CDR1 reads KGHDR; CDR2 reads SFDVKD. The CDR3 has 15 amino acids. This CDR3 is CATSDFSPGYNGYTF. The CDR3 coding sequence is TGTGCCACCAGTGATTTCAGCCCGGGTTATAATGGCTACACCTTC.

V gene TRBV5-8 combines with J gene TRBJ1-1; no firm D call. The CDR3 loop spans 15 amino acids. With 4 bases removed from V and 1 base from J, the gap between germline ends came to 14 bases. Germline CDR1 reads SGHTS; CDR2 reads YDEGEE. CDR3 sequence: CASSRQRGGNTEAFF. Written as DNA, the CDR3 is TGTGCCAGCAGCCGGCAGCGGGGAGGGAACACTGAAGCTTTCTTT.

V gene TRBV14 combines with J gene TRBJ1-4; TRBD1 matches at 7 bases. The V gene's germline CDR1 is SGHDN and CDR2 FVKESK. The trim removed 4 bases at V and 7 bases at J, leaving 9 bases unmatched. The CDR3 contains 15 residues. CDR3 coding DNA: TGTGCCAGCAGCCTCAACAGGGGTAGGAGTGAAAAACTGTTTTTT. Protein: CASSLNRGRSEKLFF.

Note on this clone: Compared with germline, one end of the junction differs, possibly owing to a read error. The V call is TRBV5-1, the J call TRBJ1-1; D may be TRBD1 (5 bases). Germline lookup yields CDR1 SGHRS and CDR2 YFSETQ. This CDR3 has 13 residues. The CDR3 loop reads CASSLGENTEAFF. The CDR3 region has the DNA TGTGCCAGCAGCTTAGGGGAGAACACTGAAGCTTTCTTT. Using reference TRBV5-1 and TRBJ1-1 for the parts outside the CDR3, the full variable domain is KAGVTQTPRYLIKTRGQQVTLSCSPISGHRSVSWYQQTPGQGLQFLFEYFSETQRNKGNFPGRFSGRQFSNSRSEMNVSTLELGDSALYLCASSLGENTEAFFGQGTRLTVV.

This chain joins TRBV3-1 (or the pseudogene TRBV3-2) and TRBJ1-4; 8 positions match TRBD1. The length of the CDR3 is 17 residues. V gave up 4 bases and J gave up 0 bases; unmatched junction bases: 7. Germline V gene sequence: CDR1 LGHDT, CDR2 YNNKEL (reference sequence). The CDR3 DNA sequence: TGTGCCAGCAGCCTCGGACAGGGTTTTGCAACTAATGAAAAACTGTTTTTT. Translating gives CASSLGQGFATNEKLFF.

This chain connects TRBV5-1 to TRBJ1-2, with a weak D call TRBD1 (5 bases). Germline CDR1 reads SGHRS; CDR2 reads YFSETQ. This CDR3 contains 15 residues. Deletions cut 0 bases from V and 1 base from J, with 10 bases between. The CDR3 reads CASSLGSGHNYGYTF. The CDR3 DNA sequence: TGCGCCAGCAGCTTGGGCTCAGGACATAACTATGGCTACACCTTC.

This rearrangement joins TRBV5-5 to TRBJ1-4; D is possibly TRBD1 (5 bases). V lost 3 bases and J 4 bases, leaving 10 bases between the germline ends. CDR3 length: 14 amino acids. Germline CDR1 SGHKS, CDR2 YYEKEE (reference sequence). CDR3 nucleotide sequence: TGTGCCAGCAGCTGGGGGGACTTTAATGAAAAACTGTTTTTT. Protein product: CASSWGDFNEKLFF. The full variable domain, rest sourced from reference TRBV5-5 and TRBJ1-4, is DAGVTQSPTHLIKTRGQQVTLRCSPISGHKSVSWYQQVLGQGPQFIFQYYEKEERGRGNFPDRFSARQFPNYSSELNVNALLLGDSALYLCASSWGDFNEKLFFGSGTQLSVL.

The chain links TRBV28 to TRBJ2-3; tentatively, D is TRBD2 (5 bases). This CDR3 contains 15 residues. Germline CDR1 is MDHEN and CDR2 is SYDVKM. V dropped 5 bases and J dropped 4 bases, with 16 bases sitting between them. The CDR3 spells CASSTRTQAADTQYF. In nucleotides, the CDR3 is TGTGCCAGCAGTACGAGGACTCAGGCCGCAGATACGCAGTATTTT.

The rearrangement uses TRBV5-1 and TRBJ2-1; perhaps TRBD2 as D (5 bases). The germline V and J ends were trimmed by 4 bases and 2 bases, with 16 bases remaining between them. The germline V gene has CDR1 SGHRS and CDR2 YFSETQ. The CDR3 runs to 16 residues. The CDR3 DNA reads TGCGCCAGCAGCCCTCCTCGCGGAGGTGCCTACAATGAGCAGTTCTTC. The encoded protein is CASSPPRGGAYNEQFF.